Listed here are 12 T cell receptor beta chains from one sample, sequenced in a study of blood T cell repertoires in COVID-19. The assay was immunoSEQ multiplex PCR, and TCRdb's table has in-frame clones only and misses some. The table has around 200,000 clones, approximately 84% seen once. Sequenced sample: peripheral blood. All receptors come from a human donor in a cohort sampled during active COVID-19.

The rearrangement links TRBV7-3 to TRBJ1-6; the D gene is possibly TRBD1 (5 bases). Germline CDR1 and CDR2: SGHTA and FQGTGA. V was trimmed by 4 bases and J by 10 bases, leaving 11 bases between them. The CDR3 covers 13 residues. CDR3 in amino acids: CASSWGPGSPLHF. The CDR3 DNA reads as TGTGCCAGCAGCTGGGGCCCTGGGTCACCCCTCCACTTT.

The chain carries TRBV5-5 and TRBJ2-5; D might be TRBD2 (5 bases). Germline V gives CDR1 SGHKS, CDR2 YYEKEE (reference sequence). This CDR3 region has 16 residues. Trimming took off 2 bases at V and 4 bases at J, with 18 bases between the two ends. The CDR3 coding sequence is TGTGCCAGCAGCTTACTCCGGTCTAGCTCCGGAGAGACCCAGTACTTC. Translation gives CASSLLRSSSGETQYF. Filled out from reference TRBV5-5 and TRBJ2-5, the complete variable domain reads DAGVTQSPTHLIKTRGQQVTLRCSPISGHKSVSWYQQVLGQGPQFIFQYYEKEERGRGNFPDRFSARQFPNYSSELNVNALLLGDSALYLCASSLLRSSSGETQYFGPGTRLLVL.

The chain is built from TRBV9 and TRBJ1-6, with TRBD1 as a possible D gene (5 bases). The germline V gene has CDR1 SGDLS and CDR2 YYNGEE. This CDR3 has 15 residues. The V and J ends lost 4 bases and 3 bases respectively, with 11 bases between them. The CDR3 region has the DNA TGTGCCAGCAGCCCCGGCAGGGACTATAATTCACCCCTCCACTTT. Translating gives CASSPGRDYNSPLHF.

The chain carries TRBV3-1 (or the pseudogene TRBV3-2) and TRBJ1-3; the match to TRBD1 covers 7 bases. CDR3 size: 16 residues. Germline V gene sequence: CDR1 LGHDT, CDR2 YNNKEL (reference sequence). V lost 0 bases and J lost 0; bases outside the gene matches: 2. The CDR3 sequence: CASSQEGQSSGNTIYF. The CDR3 nucleotides are TGTGCCAGCAGCCAAGAGGGACAGAGCTCTGGAAACACCATATATTTT.

This clone was observed once. The CDR3 sequence is CASSFTGEETQYF. The CDR3, as DNA: TGTGCCAGCAGCTTCACAGGGGAAGAGACCCAGTACTTC. The V and J genes are TRBV7-3 and TRBJ2-5; 7 positions match TRBD1. Trimming took 3 bases from V and 3 from J; bases not matched to a gene: 1. Germline assignment: CDR1 SGHTA and CDR2 FQGTGA. The CDR3 extends over 13 amino acids. Complete variable domain (other parts from reference TRBV7-3 and TRBJ2-5): GAGVSQTPSNKVTEKGKYVELRCDPISGHTALYWYRQSLGQGPEFLIYFQGTGAADDSGLPNDRFFAVRPEGSVSTLKIQRTERGDSAVYLCASSFTGEETQYFGPGTRLLVL.

This clone showed up just once. The chain recombines TRBV12-3 or TRBV12-4 with TRBJ1-2, with D possibly TRBD1 on 5 matching bases. Trimming took off 4 bases at V and 12 bases at J, with 18 bases between the two ends. This CDR3 is built from 13 residues. As DNA, the CDR3 is TGTGCCAGCAGTTCCACTATCGACAGCGGGCACACCTTC. Residues: CASSSTIDSGHTF.

This sequence joins TRBV19 and TRBJ2-7; D is perhaps TRBD1 (6 bases). Germline V gene sequence: CDR1 LNHDA, CDR2 SQIVND (reference sequence). This CDR3 spans 14 amino acids. Trimming took 4 bases from V and 2 from J, leaving 12 bases between them. CDR3 in amino acids: CASSSDRLAYEQYF. In nucleotides, the CDR3 is TGTGCCAGTAGTAGCGACAGGCTGGCCTACGAGCAGTACTTC.

The chain carries TRBV6-5 and TRBJ1-6; no firm D call. Looked up from germline, CDR1 is MNHEY and CDR2 is SVGAGI. Trimming cost V 8 bases and J 7 bases, with 12 bases left between them. The CDR3 consists of 13 residues. CDR3: CASLLGRNSPLHF. The CDR3 DNA sequence: TGTGCCAGCCTCCTTGGGCGAAATTCACCCCTCCACTTT.

The count of this clone is one. The rearrangement uses TRBV18 and TRBJ2-7; the D gene is possibly TRBD1 (6 bases). The CDR3 covers 15 residues. Trimming cost V 4 bases and J 3 bases, with 16 bases left between them. Germline values: CDR1 KGHSH, CDR2 LQKENI. The CDR3: CASSLDRNAHYEQYF. The CDR3 DNA is TGTGCCAGCTCACTAGACAGGAATGCCCACTACGAGCAGTACTTC.

At least ten counts were recorded for this clone. The V and J genes are TRBV30 and TRBJ2-7; 9 positions agree with TRBD2. With 1 base clipped from V and 0 bases from J, the junction kept 7 bases outside the gene matches. The CDR3 covers 16 residues. The germline V gene encodes CDR1 GTSNPN and CDR2 SVGIG (reference sequence). As DNA, the CDR3 is TGTGCCTGGAGTGGAAAGACTAGCGGCTACTCCTACGAGCAGTACTTC. It translates to CAWSGKTSGYSYEQYF.

The rearrangement uses TRBV30 and TRBJ1-4, with D maybe TRBD1 (5 bases). V lost 8 bases and J lost 6, with 10 bases in between. The CDR3 consists of 11 residues. Germline CDR1 and CDR2: GTSNPN and SVGIG (reference sequence). CDR3 coding DNA: TGTGCCGGGGGTTCGGATGAAAAACTGTTTTTT. Amino acid sequence: CAGGSDEKLFF.

J is TRBJ1-1 and V is TRBV6-1; D is possibly TRBD1 (5 bases). V was clipped by 0 bases and J by 10 bases, with 9 bases between them. This CDR3 has 12 amino acids. Germline CDR1 is MNHNS and CDR2 is SASEGT. The CDR3 region is CASSEAMGGAFF. CDR3 bases: TGTGCCAGCAGTGAAGCGATGGGGGGAGCTTTCTTT.